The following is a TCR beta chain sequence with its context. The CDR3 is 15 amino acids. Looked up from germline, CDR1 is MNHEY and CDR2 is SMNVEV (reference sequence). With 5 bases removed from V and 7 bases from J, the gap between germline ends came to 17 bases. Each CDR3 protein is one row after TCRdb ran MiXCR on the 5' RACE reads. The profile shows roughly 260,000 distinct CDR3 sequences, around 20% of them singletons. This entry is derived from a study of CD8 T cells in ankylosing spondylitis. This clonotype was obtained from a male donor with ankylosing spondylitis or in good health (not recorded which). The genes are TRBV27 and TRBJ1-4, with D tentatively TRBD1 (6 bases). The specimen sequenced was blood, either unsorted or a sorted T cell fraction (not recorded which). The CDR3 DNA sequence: TGTGCCAGCAGTAATCGGACAGTGAGACCTGAAAAACTGTTTTTT. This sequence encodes CASSNRTVRPEKLFF.